A single sample gave rise to the 7 T cell receptor beta chains below, sequenced in a study of blood T cell repertoires in COVID-19 (dated by TCRdb to the early 2020s). Library construction relied on the immunoSEQ multiplex PCR assay. TCRdb obtained this table from immuneACCESS and retained in-frame rearrangements with V and J assigned. These tables miss some clones; where compared with another copy, unresolved V genes account for less than half of the shortfall, and the remainder is unexplained. The sample contains roughly 120,000 clones, around 90% of them found a single time. Of the sample, 6.5% to 8.5% falls within the top ten clones. The sample was peripheral blood. The receptor set was obtained from a human donor in a cohort sampled during active COVID-19.

This clone was picked up one time. The chain joins TRBV6-4 to TRBJ2-3; no clear D. Germline-derived CDR1 and CDR2 are MRHNA and SNTAGT. The CDR3 consists of 16 residues. V was clipped by 3 bases and J by 0 bases, with 13 bases between them. DNA of the CDR3: TGTGCCAGCAGTGATTCAAGCGAGTCTAGCACAGATACGCAGTATTTT. Translating it yields CASSDSSESSTDTQYF.

The chain combines TRBV29-1 with TRBJ1-2; TRBD1 aligns across 9 bases. The V gene's germline CDR1 is SQVTM and CDR2 ANQGSEA. Unmatched junction bases numbered 15, after V lost 6 bases and J lost 4 bases. The CDR3 totals 16 residues. Here the CDR3 reads CSVPPDRGPLIYGYTF. The CDR3 DNA reads TGCAGCGTACCCCCGGACAGGGGACCCCTCATCTATGGCTACACCTTC.

V gene TRBV5-1 combines with J gene TRBJ2-5; TRBD2 agrees at 7 bases. Germline V gene lookup returns CDR1 SGHRS and CDR2 YFSETQ. The V segment lost 4 bases and the J segment 1 base; nucleotides outside the gene matches: 4. The CDR3 is 14 amino acids. CDR3 protein: CASSLRTSQETQYF. The CDR3 DNA sequence: TGCGCCAGCAGCCTGAGGACTAGCCAAGAGACCCAGTACTTC.

In nucleotides, the CDR3 is TGTGCCAGCAGTTACTCGGGCCGTAGGGGGACTGAAGCTTTCTTT. It translates to CASSYSGRRGTEAFF. This chain links TRBV6-5 with TRBJ1-1, with a possible D match to TRBD1 (6 bases). Germline loops: CDR1 MNHEY, CDR2 SVGAGI. CDR3 length: 15 residues. V lost 0 bases to trimming and J lost 5 bases, with 13 bases between them.

The rearrangement links TRBV28 to TRBJ2-7, with 8 bases aligning to TRBD1. The germline V gene encodes CDR1 MDHEN and CDR2 SYDVKM. V lost 1 base and J lost 5; bases outside the gene matches: 7. The CDR3 has 15 residues. CDR3 protein: CASSLLQGGPDEQYF. DNA for the CDR3: TGTGCCAGCAGTTTATTACAGGGGGGACCCGACGAGCAGTACTTC.

The genes are TRBV4-1 and TRBJ2-7, with TRBD1 identical over 7 bases. Trimming removed 1 base from V and 4 bases from J; junction bases left unmatched: 4. Germline CDR1 reads MGHRA; CDR2 reads YSYEKL. The CDR3 totals 14 residues. CDR3 coding DNA: TGCGCCAGCAGCCAAGTTACAGGGGAATACGAGCAGTACTTC. Its protein product is CASSQVTGEYEQYF.

The chain recombines TRBV28 with TRBJ1-2; 8 bases are a match to TRBD1. Per the germline V gene, CDR1 is MDHEN and CDR2 is SYDVKM. This CDR3 is 15 amino acids long. Trimming at V came to 8 bases and at J to 2 bases, leaving 10 bases not matched to a gene. This CDR3 reads CASRGQGNINYGYTF. CDR3 in DNA: TGTGCCAGCCGAGGACAGGGAAACATAAACTATGGCTACACCTTC.